This T cell receptor (beta chain) derives from a study of OX40 agonist ivuxolimab in advanced cancers. Broadly, across the study: Ivuxolimab was an agonistic, fully human IgG2 monoclonal antibody directed against OX40 (CD134), a costimulatory receptor. Intravenous ivuxolimab was administered to patients every 2 weeks at six dose levels: 0.01, 0.1, 0.3, 1.5, 3 and 10 mg/kg. Of the roughly 51 patients in dose escalation, 19 had hepatocellular carcinoma, roughly 15 had melanoma, 9 had renal cell carcinoma and 9 had head and neck cancer. In the dose-escalation cohort, approximately 82% of patients were male, and the mean age was about 55 years, with a range of roughly 23 to 85. Patients were allowed to have had prior anti-PD-1, anti-PD-L1 or anti-CTLA-4 therapy, and around 43% of the dose-escalation patients had been treated with checkpoint inhibitors. Partial responses occurred in three dose-escalation patients: two with cutaneous melanoma and one with hepatocellular carcinoma. Peripheral TCRbeta sequencing was intended to test whether TCR sequence diversity was altered and clonal T-cell expansion was caused by ivuxolimab. The paper describes the monotherapy dose-escalation part (N of about 57 patients) of the phase I trial of ivuxolimab. Study-wide findings and limitations: The antigen specificity of the clonally expanded peripheral T cells was not determined. On average, CD8+ T cells showed more expanded clones than CD4+ T cells after ivuxolimab. In partial responders in the 0.1-3.0 mg/kg groups, normalized peripheral clonal expansion was found to be among the lowest, especially among CD8+ T cells. Low levels of normalized T-cell clonal expansion were also shown by some nonresponding patients. At doses of 0.1 to 3.0 mg/kg, clonal expansion of both CD4+ and CD8+ T cells in blood was seen between baseline and week 6.

The germline V end is reduced by 1 base and the J end by 5 bases; junction bases left unmatched: 5. The CDR3 measures 15 amino acids from cysteine to phenylalanine. Only the CDR3 DNA stays, 45 bases, in frame from base 1. CDR1 is given as SGHTA and CDR2 as FQGNSA, both from the germline V gene. The trial excluded patients who had a history of autoimmune disease or were on systemic immunosuppression. Peripheral blood for TCR sequencing was collected from all dose cohorts at baseline, on cycle 4 day 1, and on cycle 7 day 1. Samples came from an open-label, multicenter, first-in-human phase I dose-escalation trial of ivuxolimab. Adults with locally advanced or metastatic melanoma, renal cell carcinoma, hepatocellular carcinoma or head and neck squamous cell carcinoma were enrolled in the trial. CD4+ and CD8+ T cells were sorted separately from peripheral blood before TCR sequencing. Comments on this clone: Its recognized antigen is unknown. No much larger clone is present one base from it, and per-base qualities are unavailable.

For sequencing of the TCRbeta CDR3 region, genomic DNA was extracted from the sorted cells. TCRbeta CDR3 regions were sequenced using the immunoSEQ Assay. Imported from immuneACCESS, the table was reduced by TCRdb to in-frame sequences with V and J called. These copies leave out some clones; in studies compared against another copy, an unresolved V gene accounts for under half, and the cause of the remainder is not known. This sample is represented by roughly 64,000 clones; roughly 81% of them were singletons. Roughly 9.2% of the sample lies in the top ten. The source was CD4+ or CD8+ T cells sorted from blood, collected in a trial of the OX40 agonist ivuxolimab. The TCR was taken from an adult with an advanced solid tumor such as melanoma, head and neck, liver or kidney cancer. Recombination joined TRBV7-2 with TRBJ2-5; TRBD2 matches 9 bases in the middle. The CDR3 here reads CASSLVGGREETQYF. The nucleotides are TGTGCCAGCAGCTTAGTGGGCGGGAGGGAGGAGACCCAGTACTTC.